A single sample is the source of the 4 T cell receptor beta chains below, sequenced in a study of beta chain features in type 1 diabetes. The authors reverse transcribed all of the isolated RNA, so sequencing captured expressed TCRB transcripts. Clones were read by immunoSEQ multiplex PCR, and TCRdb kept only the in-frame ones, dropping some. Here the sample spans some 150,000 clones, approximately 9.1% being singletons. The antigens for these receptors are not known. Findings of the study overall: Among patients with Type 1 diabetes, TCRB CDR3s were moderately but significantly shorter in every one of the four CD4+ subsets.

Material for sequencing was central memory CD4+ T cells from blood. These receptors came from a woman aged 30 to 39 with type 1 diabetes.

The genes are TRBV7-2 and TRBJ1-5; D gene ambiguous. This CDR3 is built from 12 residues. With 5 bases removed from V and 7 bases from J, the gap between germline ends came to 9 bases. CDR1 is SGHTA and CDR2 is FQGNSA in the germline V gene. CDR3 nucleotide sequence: TGTGCCAGCAGCCAACAGTTGCAGCCCCAGCATTTT. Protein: CASSQQLQPQHF.

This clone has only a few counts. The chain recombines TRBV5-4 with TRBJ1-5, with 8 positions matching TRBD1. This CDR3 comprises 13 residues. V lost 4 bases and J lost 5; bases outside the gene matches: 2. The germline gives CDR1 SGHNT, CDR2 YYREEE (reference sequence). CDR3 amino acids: CASSQDRDQPQHF. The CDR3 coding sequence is TGTGCCAGCAGCCAGGACAGGGATCAGCCCCAGCATTTT.

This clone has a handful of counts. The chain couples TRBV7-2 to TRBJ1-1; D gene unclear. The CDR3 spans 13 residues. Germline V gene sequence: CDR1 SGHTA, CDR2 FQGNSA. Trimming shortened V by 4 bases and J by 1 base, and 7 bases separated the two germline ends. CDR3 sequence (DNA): TGTGCCAGCAGCTCCGGAGCGAACACTGAAGCTTTCTTT. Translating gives CASSSGANTEAFF.

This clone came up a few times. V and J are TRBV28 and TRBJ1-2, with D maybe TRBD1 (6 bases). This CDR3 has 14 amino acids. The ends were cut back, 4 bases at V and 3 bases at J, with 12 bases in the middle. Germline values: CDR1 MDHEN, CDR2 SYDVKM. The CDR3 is CASSSLQGDYGYTF. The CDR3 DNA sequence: TGTGCCAGCAGTTCACTACAGGGTGACTATGGCTACACCTTC.